This T cell receptor (beta chain) was obtained from a study of blood T cell repertoires in COVID-19. The table came from immunoSEQ multiplex PCR; TCRdb's copy has only in-frame clones and leaves some out. The profile shows under 80,000 clones, around 87% of them singletons. CDR3 size: 12 residues. CDR1 is SGHAT, CDR2 FQNNGV, per germline. Deletions cut 4 bases from V and 6 bases from J, with 10 bases between. The TCR comes from a man in his 70s with acute or convalescent COVID-19. The chain carries TRBV11-2 and TRBJ2-7; TRBD1 might be the D (5 bases). The sample comprised peripheral blood. CDR3 protein: CASSWGPGEQYF. For the CDR3, the DNA is TGTGCCAGCAGCTGGGGCCCGGGCGAGCAGTACTTC.